Each of the 24 T cell receptor beta chains below was sequenced from the same sample in a study of cytomegalovirus exposure and HLA in healthy donors. 60 Vbeta and 13 Jbeta primers were used in PCR. The protocol was immunoSEQ multiplex PCR, while the TCRdb copy is restricted to in-frame clones and leaves out a portion. The sample holds some 150,000 clones, 75% to 85% seen once. Sequencing was carried out using PBMCs. These receptors all come from a man aged 25 to 40 in good health and CMV-seronegative.

The J gene is TRBJ1-2, the V gene TRBV7-8, with D tentatively TRBD1 (6 bases). CDR1 is SGHVS, CDR2 FQNEAQ, per germline. V lost 8 bases, J lost 4 bases, and 14 bases lay in between. CDR3 length: 13 amino acids. The CDR3: CASGDRISYGYTF. The CDR3 DNA is TGTGCCAGCGGTGACAGGATCTCCTATGGCTACACCTTC.

The chain uses TRBV7-9 and TRBJ1-6, with a tentative D call TRBD1 (6 bases). V lost 2 bases and J lost 3, with 14 bases in between. This CDR3 is 17 amino acids long. Germline loops: CDR1 SEHNR, CDR2 FQNEAQ (reference sequence). The CDR3 DNA sequence: TGTGCCAGCAGCTTACAATTACAGGGACACTATAATTCACCCCTCCACTTT. Protein product: CASSLQLQGHYNSPLHF.

This clone was observed a few times. The V gene is TRBV15, the J gene TRBJ1-2; D is perhaps TRBD1 (6 bases). The CDR3 is 14 residues long. V was trimmed by 5 bases and J by 4 bases, leaving 14 bases between them. Germline lookup yields CDR1 LNHNV and CDR2 YYDKDF (reference sequence). CDR3 protein: CATSSRLQGYGYTF. The CDR3 coding sequence is TGTGCCACCAGCTCCCGACTACAGGGCTATGGCTACACCTTC.

This clone has a single count. This chain links TRBV28 with TRBJ1-2, with D perhaps matching TRBD1 (6 bases). CDR3 length equals 18 residues. Germline CDR1 and CDR2: MDHEN and SYDVKM. V was pared by 5 bases and J by 0 bases, with 22 bases between. The CDR3 here is CASSDLAGGASSNYGYTF. CDR3 in DNA: TGTGCCAGCAGTGACCTGGCGGGGGGGGCTTCCTCTAACTATGGCTACACCTTC.

The rearrangement joins TRBV7-2 to TRBJ2-7; TRBD2 aligns across 8 bases. In germline, CDR1 is SGHTA, CDR2 FQGNSA. There are 15 residues in the CDR3. The J segment lost 4 bases and the V segment lost 4 bases, leaving 9 bases of the junction unmatched. CDR3 sequence: CASSSGGGRVYEQYF. The DNA for the CDR3 is TGTGCCAGCAGCTCGGGGGGGGGACGGGTTTACGAGCAGTACTTC.

J is TRBJ1-6 and V is TRBV6-6; a weak D match, TRBD1 (6 bases). Germline CDR1 reads MNHNY; CDR2 reads SVGAGI (reference sequence). This CDR3 has 14 amino acids. Between the trimmed V and J ends, which lost 6 bases and 5 bases, there was a span of 11 bases. CDR3 nucleotides: TGTGCCAGCAGGGACAGAAGGGATAATTCACCCCTCCACTTT. Amino acids: CASRDRRDNSPLHF.

V gene TRBV6-6 combines with J gene TRBJ1-5; D is perhaps TRBD1 (5 bases). V lost 6 bases and J 3 bases, leaving 12 bases between the germline ends. Germline CDR1 MNHNY, CDR2 SVGAGI (reference sequence). This CDR3 spans 14 amino acids. The CDR3 here is CASSSGGSNQPQHF. Written as DNA, the CDR3 is TGTGCCAGCAGCTCGGGGGGTTCCAATCAGCCCCAGCATTTT.

In this sample, this clone turned up a few times. The chain employs TRBV21-1 and TRBJ2-1; TRBD2 is the table's D call and was not checked against the DNA. TRBV21-1 is labeled a pseudogene. The CDR3 sequence is 18 residues long. The CDR3 DNA reads as TGTGCCAGCAGCTACCTTAGGGGAAGCACGGGAGAAGTGGATGAGCAGTTCTTC. Translated, it gives CASSYLRGSTGEVDEQFF.

CDR3 nucleotides: TGTGCCAGCAGCACAAACACCGGGGAGCTGTTTTTT. This sequence encodes CASSTNTGELFF. This chain joins TRBV7-3 and TRBJ2-2; the D is unclear. The V gene lost 5 bases and the J gene lost 2 bases, with 3 bases spanning the gap. The CDR3 is 12 amino acids. CDR1 and CDR2 from the germline V gene are SGHTA and FQGTGA.

The rearrangement uses TRBV4-1 and TRBJ1-2; D call uncertain. The germline gives CDR1 MGHRA, CDR2 YSYEKL. Trimming took off 3 bases at V and 0 bases at J, with 8 bases between the two ends. The CDR3 runs 14 residues. DNA of the CDR3: TGCGCCAGCAGCCAGGGCTACACTAACTATGGCTACACCTTC. This codes for CASSQGYTNYGYTF.

The chain links TRBV6-6 to TRBJ2-1; D is possibly TRBD2 (6 bases). V lost 6 bases, J lost 13 bases, and 19 bases lay in between. Germline V gives CDR1 MNHNY, CDR2 SVGAGI (reference sequence). This CDR3 has 13 residues. DNA for the CDR3: TGTGCCAGCAGAGATGCTAGCGTCAAGGTACAGTTCTTC. Translation: CASRDASVKVQFF.

This clone was detected once. A junction end diverges from the germline sequence, so it may reflect a read error. The chain couples TRBV6-6 to TRBJ2-7; D uncertain. Germline assignment: CDR1 MNHNY and CDR2 SVGAGI (reference sequence). The CDR3 is made up of 14 amino acids. The CDR3 loop is CASSPSGAVSEQHF. The CDR3 nucleotides read TGTGCCAGCAGTCCCTCTGGAGCAGTCAGCGAGCAGCACTTC.

This sequence joins TRBV7-8 and TRBJ1-1; 12 bases map to TRBD1. The germline V gene has CDR1 SGHVS and CDR2 FQNEAQ. The CDR3 runs 17 residues. Germline trimming cut 9 bases from V and 1 base from J; bases unmatched to any gene: 12. The CDR3 coding sequence is TGTGCCAGTTTTCGGGACAGGGGGCCGTGGAGGAACACTGAAGCTTTCTTT. It codes for CASFRDRGPWRNTEAFF.

V gene TRBV9 combines with J gene TRBJ1-2; TRBD1 is a possible D gene (6 bases). There are 15 residues in the CDR3. The ends were cut back, 6 bases at V and 1 base at J, with 16 bases in the middle. Per germline, CDR1 SGDLS and CDR2 YYNGEE. The CDR3 loop is CASNLPSQGNYGYTF. The CDR3, as DNA: TGTGCCAGCAATCTCCCGTCACAGGGTAACTATGGCTACACCTTC.

The chain is built from TRBV6-1 and TRBJ2-2, with D uncertain. Germline V gene sequence: CDR1 MNHNS, CDR2 SASEGT. Trimming took off 1 base at V and 5 bases at J, with 5 bases between the two ends. This CDR3 is built from 13 residues. CDR3 DNA: TGTGCCAGCAGTGAAGGCCGGACCGGGGAGCTGTTTTTT. Translation gives CASSEGRTGELFF.

The chain employs TRBV5-1 and TRBJ2-3, with D possibly matching TRBD2 (5 bases). Trimming shortened V by 1 base and J by 2 bases, and 11 bases separated the two germline ends. Looked up from germline, CDR1 is SGHRS and CDR2 is YFSETQ. This CDR3 contains 15 residues. CDR3 protein: CASSLRLAHTDTQYF. For the CDR3, the DNA is TGCGCCAGCAGCTTGAGGCTAGCCCACACAGATACGCAGTATTTT.

The V call is TRBV4-3, the J call TRBJ2-7; maybe TRBD1 (7 bases). The CDR3 extends over 17 amino acids. Trimming took off 0 bases at V and 4 bases at J, with 19 bases between the two ends. Germline CDR1 and CDR2: LGHNA and YSLEER. CDR3 DNA: TGCGCCAGCAGCCAAGATAAAAACAGGGGAGGTTGGTACGAGCAGTACTTC. Translating gives CASSQDKNRGGWYEQYF.

The chain combines TRBV27 with TRBJ2-5; D is unresolved. The germline V gene has CDR1 MNHEY and CDR2 SMNVEV (reference sequence). V was pared by 6 bases and J by 5 bases, with 13 bases between. The CDR3 runs to 13 residues. Here the CDR3 reads CASSRGPWETQYF. The CDR3 DNA sequence: TGTGCCAGCAGCCGTGGCCCCTGGGAGACCCAGTACTTC.

V gene TRBV19 combines with J gene TRBJ2-3; 7 bases agree with TRBD1. The CDR3 loop spans 15 amino acids. V gave up 4 bases and J gave up 3 bases; unmatched junction bases: 7. The germline CDR1 and CDR2 sequences are LNHDA and SQIVND (reference sequence). The CDR3 reads CASSRQGRHTDTQYF. CDR3 DNA sequence: TGTGCCAGTAGTAGACAGGGACGGCATACAGATACGCAGTATTTT. Full variable domain (remainder filled in from reference TRBV19 and TRBJ2-3): DGGITQSPKYLFRKEGQNVTLSCEQNLNHDAMYWYRQDPGQGLRLIYYSQIVNDFQKGDIAEGYSVSREKKESFPLTVTSAQKNPTAFYLCASSRQGRHTDTQYFGPGTRLTVL.

J is TRBJ2-3 and V is TRBV7-9; a weak D match, TRBD2 (5 bases). There are 14 residues in the CDR3. Germline V gene sequence: CDR1 SEHNR, CDR2 FQNEAQ (reference sequence). Trimming shortened V by 6 bases and J by 5 bases, and 15 bases separated the two germline ends. The DNA for the CDR3 is TGTGCCAGCAGTCCCCAAAATCGGGGAGATACGCAGTATTTT. Protein sequence: CASSPQNRGDTQYF.

V and J are TRBV7-2 and TRBJ2-3; no reliable D call. Germline V gene sequence: CDR1 SGHTA, CDR2 FQGNSA. The CDR3 is 14 amino acids. V was trimmed by 1 base and J by 2 bases, leaving 7 bases between them. In DNA, the CDR3 is TGTGCCAGCAGCTTAGGCCTATACACAGATACGCAGTATTTT. It yields the protein CASSLGLYTDTQYF.

The V call is TRBV11-2, the J call TRBJ2-1; D remains unclear. The CDR3 length is 12 residues. Deletions cut 1 base from V and 7 bases from J, with 5 bases between. Germline V CDR1 and CDR2: SGHAT, FQNNGV. The CDR3 loop is CASSLAGNEQFF. The CDR3 bases are TGTGCCAGCAGCTTAGCAGGTAATGAGCAGTTCTTC.

The genes are TRBV6-5 and TRBJ2-7, with D perhaps TRBD1 (5 bases). Germline loops: CDR1 MNHEY, CDR2 SVGAGI. Trimming removed 6 bases from V and 1 base from J, with 13 bases in between. The CDR3 loop spans 14 amino acids. The CDR3 DNA follows: TGTGCCAGCAGCCTCTACGACAGATCCTACGAGCAGTACTTC. Encoded protein: CASSLYDRSYEQYF.

V usage is TRBV27 and J usage is TRBJ1-2; 10 bases are a match to TRBD1. CDR3 length: 15 amino acids. CDR1 and CDR2 (germline): MNHEY, SMNVEV (reference sequence). Trimming at V came to 4 bases and at J to 6 bases, leaving 8 bases not matched to a gene. CDR3 nucleotide sequence: TGTGCCAGCAGTTCCCGGACAGGGGGGGGCGATGGCTACACCTTC. It specifies CASSSRTGGGDGYTF.